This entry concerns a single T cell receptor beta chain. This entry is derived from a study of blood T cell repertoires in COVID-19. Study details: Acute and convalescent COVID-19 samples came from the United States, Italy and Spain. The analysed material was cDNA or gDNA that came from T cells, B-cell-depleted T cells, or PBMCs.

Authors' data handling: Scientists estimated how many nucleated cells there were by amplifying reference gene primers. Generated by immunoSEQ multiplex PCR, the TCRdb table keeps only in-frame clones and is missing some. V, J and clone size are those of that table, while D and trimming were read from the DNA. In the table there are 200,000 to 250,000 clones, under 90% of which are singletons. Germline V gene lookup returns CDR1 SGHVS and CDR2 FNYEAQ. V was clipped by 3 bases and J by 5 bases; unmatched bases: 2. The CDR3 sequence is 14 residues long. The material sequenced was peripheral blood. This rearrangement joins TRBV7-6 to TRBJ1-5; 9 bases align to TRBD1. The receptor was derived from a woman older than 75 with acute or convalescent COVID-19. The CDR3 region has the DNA TGTGCCAGCAGCTTGGGACAGGGTGATCAGCCCCAGCATTTT. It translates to CASSLGQGDQPQHF.